A selection of T cell receptor beta chains follows, all from one sample in a study of the immune and genomic landscape of osteosarcoma. TCRdb's table, derived via immunoSEQ multiplex PCR, lists solely in-frame clones and lacks some. Among approximately 6,200 clones, around 62% were seen once, and the ten largest hold 15%. The sequencing sample was made of osteosarcoma tumor tissue from the lung. Receptor source: a human donor with osteosarcoma. Each CDR3 is given with its conserved first and last residue. Where a row states a size, it is once, few, many or the class of an expanded clone; other rows omit it.

.	TRBV6-4	TRBJ1-2	CASSDSTGRYGYTF
.	TRBV11-1	TRBJ2-5	CASSFGLAEETQYF
few	TRBV7-9	TRBJ2-1	CASSLTGGADEQFF
.	TRBV6-5	TRBJ2-7	CASSYYSGASYEQYF
few	TRBV7-2	TRBJ1-1	CASSLATGGGTEAFF
few	TRBV4-3	TRBJ2-3	CASSQVLQLAGGFTDTQYF
.	TRBV5-4	TRBJ2-2	CASSPEMEWGLGGELFF
.	TRBV7-2	TRBJ2-7	CASSFPPAREQYF
.	TRBV6-4	TRBJ2-3	CASSASQEPTDTQYF
.	TRBV19	TRBJ1-1	CASSERPNQNTEAFF
.	TRBV29-1	TRBJ2-2	CSVDDGHTGELFF
.	TRBV5-5	TRBJ2-7	CASSSWTSGPKEQYF
.	TRBV6-6	TRBJ1-3	CASSVRVDGNTIYF
.	TRBV11-2	TRBJ2-1	CASSLTKNEQFF